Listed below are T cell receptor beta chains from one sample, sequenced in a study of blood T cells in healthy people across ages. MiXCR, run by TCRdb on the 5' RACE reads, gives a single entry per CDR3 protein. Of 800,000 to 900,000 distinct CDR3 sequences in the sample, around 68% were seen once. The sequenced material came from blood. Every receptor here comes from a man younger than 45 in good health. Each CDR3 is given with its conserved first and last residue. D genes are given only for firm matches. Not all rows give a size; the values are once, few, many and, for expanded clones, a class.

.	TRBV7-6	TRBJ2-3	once	TGTGCCAGCAGCTTCGGGGCGGGACAGACCGATACGCAGTATTTT	CASSFGAGQTDTQYF
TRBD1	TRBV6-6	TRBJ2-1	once	TGTGCCAGCAGTTCCCCGGACAGGTCCCACAATGAGCAGTTCTTC	CASSSPDRSHNEQFF
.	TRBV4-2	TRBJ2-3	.	TGTGCCAGCAGCCAAGGCGGTGGGGGGGCTCTAACAGATACGCGGTATTTT	CASSQGGGGALTDTRYF
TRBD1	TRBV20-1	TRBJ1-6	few	TGCAGTGCCCCCCGGACAGGGGTAATGAATAATTCACCCCTCCACTTT	CSAPRTGVMNNSPLHF
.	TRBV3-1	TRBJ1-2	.	TGTGCCAGCAGCCAAGCGATCACCACATCGAGTGGCTACACCTTC	CASSQAITTSSGYTF
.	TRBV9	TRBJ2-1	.	TGTGCCAGCCAGGGGAGTCCTGGTAGTCCCTACAATGAGCAGTTCTTC	CASQGSPGSPYNEQFF
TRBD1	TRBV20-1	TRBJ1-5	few	TGCAGTGCCCGATCCGGGACAGGGGCGATTAGCAATCAGCCCCAGCATTTT	CSARSGTGAISNQPQHF
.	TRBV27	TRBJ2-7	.	TGTGCCAGCACTGGGGTGGACTACGAGCAGTACTTC	CASTGVDYEQYF
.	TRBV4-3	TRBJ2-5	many	TGCGCCAGCAGCCAAGATCAAAAACCTGAGGAGACCCAGTACTTC	CASSQDQKPEETQYF
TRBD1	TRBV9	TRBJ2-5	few	TGTGCCAGCAGCTTAGACGTGGGGACAGAGATGGGGGAGACCCAGTACTTC	CASSLDVGTEMGETQYF
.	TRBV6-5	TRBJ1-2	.	TGTGCCAGCAGTCGAGACGAGGCGCGTGGCTACACCTTC	CASSRDEARGYTF
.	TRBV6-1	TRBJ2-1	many	TGTGCCAGCAGGGAAAAGACTAGAGGTGAGCAGTTCTTC	CASREKTRGEQFF
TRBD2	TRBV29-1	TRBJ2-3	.	TGCAGCGTCCGACTAGCGGGGGGTGTCGGTGATACGCAGTATTTT	CSVRLAGGVGDTQYF
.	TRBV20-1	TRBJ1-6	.	TGCAGTGCTTACGGGACGCGATATAATTCACCCCTCCACTTT	CSAYGTRYNSPLHF
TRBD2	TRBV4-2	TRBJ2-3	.	TGTGCCTGCAGCGCTGAACTAGCGGGGGTAACAGATACGCAGTATTTT	CACSAELAGVTDTQYF